This T cell receptor (beta chain) was obtained from a study of cytomegalovirus exposure and HLA in healthy donors. General study findings and limits: Some highly shared sequence variants likely arose as a pipeline artifact. Of the V segments, some could not be distinguished, including TRBV6-2 and TRBV6-3, and were excluded. The study flagged roughly 160 TCR beta chains as cytomegalovirus-associated.

Trimming took off 7 bases at V and 0 bases at J, with 12 bases between the two ends. The CDR3 consists of 15 residues. CDR1 LNHDA and CDR2 SQIVND come from the germline V gene (reference sequence). The PCR ran on 60 Vbeta and 13 Jbeta primers. Under the authors' procedure: Later, some 79 million unique TCR beta chains were counted in an analysis, and approximately 9.9 million of them were shared. Sequencing used immunoSEQ multiplex PCR; TCRdb keeps in-frame clones, though not all of them. That table is the source of V, J and clone size, and D and trimming were worked out from the DNA. The sample includes 130,000 or so clones, more than 60% seen only once; the top ten take approximately 3.2%. Turning to this clone: Its antigen is not known.

Source material: PBMCs. This TCR was sampled from a man in his forties in good health and CMV-seronegative. The chain couples TRBV19 to TRBJ2-2; D possibly corresponds to TRBD2 (5 bases). The CDR3 region is CASKGLAPNTGELFF. CDR3 coding DNA: TGTGCCAGTAAGGGTCTAGCACCGAACACCGGGGAGCTGTTTTTT.